The clone carrying this T cell receptor beta chain was picked up many times. The data originate from a study of T cells in Graves' hyperthyroidism and ophthalmopathy. The overall study: Peripheral blood was collected at initial diagnosis, before any treatment.

Amplification targeted TCR beta CDR3 regions from RNA transcripts. During a first-round RT-PCR of the TCR CDR3, the HTBI primer set was used. MiXCR was run by TCRdb on the multiplex PCR reads, yielding one entry per CDR3 protein. The sample holds about 180,000 distinct CDR3 sequences, approximately 17% seen once. This CDR3 contains 13 residues. V lost 2 bases, J lost 0 bases, and 7 bases lay in between. From germline, CDR1 is DFQATT and CDR2 SNEGSKA (reference sequence). The receptor was isolated from a woman aged 45 to 65 with Graves' hyperthyroidism. Sequenced material: blood. This chain joins TRBV20-1 and TRBJ1-2; no clear D gene. DNA of the CDR3: TGCAGTGCTAGACCTGGCTCTAACTATGGCTACACCTTC. This translates into CSARPGSNYGYTF.